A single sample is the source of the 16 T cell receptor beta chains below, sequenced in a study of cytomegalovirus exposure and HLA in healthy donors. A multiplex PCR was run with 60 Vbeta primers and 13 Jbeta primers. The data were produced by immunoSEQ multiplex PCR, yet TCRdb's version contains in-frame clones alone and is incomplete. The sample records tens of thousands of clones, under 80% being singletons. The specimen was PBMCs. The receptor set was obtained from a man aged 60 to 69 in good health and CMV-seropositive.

CDR3 nucleotide sequence: TGTGCCAGCTCACCTCCGGGACAGGGTATTGAAGCTTTCTTT. It specifies CASSPPGQGIEAFF. This chain links TRBV18 with TRBJ1-1; 9 bases are a match to TRBD1. The V gene's germline CDR1 is KGHSH and CDR2 LQKENI. V was pared by 3 bases and J by 7 bases, with 6 bases of the junction left unmatched. CDR3 length equals 14 residues.

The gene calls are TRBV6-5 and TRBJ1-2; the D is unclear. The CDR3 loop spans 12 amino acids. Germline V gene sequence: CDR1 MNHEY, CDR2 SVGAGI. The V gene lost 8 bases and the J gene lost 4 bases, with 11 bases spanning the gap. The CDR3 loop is CASERVGYGYTF. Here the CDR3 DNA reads TGTGCCAGCGAACGGGTAGGCTATGGCTACACCTTC.

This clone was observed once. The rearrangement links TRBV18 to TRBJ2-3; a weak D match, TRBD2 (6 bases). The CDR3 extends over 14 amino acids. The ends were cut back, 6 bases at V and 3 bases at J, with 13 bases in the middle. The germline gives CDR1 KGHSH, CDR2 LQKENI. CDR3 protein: CASSSGDRTDTQYF. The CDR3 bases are TGTGCCAGCTCCTCGGGAGATCGTACAGATACGCAGTATTTT. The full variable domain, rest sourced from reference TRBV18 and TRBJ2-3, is NAGVMQNPRHLVRRRGQEARLRCSPMKGHSHVYWYRQLPEEGLKFMVYLQKENIIDESGMPKERFSAEFPKEGPSILRIQQVVRGDSAAYFCASSSGDRTDTQYFGPGTRLTVL.

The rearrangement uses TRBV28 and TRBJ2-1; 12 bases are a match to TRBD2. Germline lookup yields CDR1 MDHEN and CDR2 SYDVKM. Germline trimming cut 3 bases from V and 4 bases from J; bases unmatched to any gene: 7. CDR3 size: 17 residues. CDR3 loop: CASSFRLAGEGYNEQFF. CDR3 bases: TGTGCCAGCAGTTTTCGACTAGCGGGAGAGGGATACAATGAGCAGTTCTTC.

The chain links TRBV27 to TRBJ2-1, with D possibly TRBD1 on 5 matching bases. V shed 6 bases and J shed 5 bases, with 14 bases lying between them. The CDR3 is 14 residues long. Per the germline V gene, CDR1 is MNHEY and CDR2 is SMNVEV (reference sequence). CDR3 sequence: CASSLGAEHNEQFF. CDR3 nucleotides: TGTGCCAGCAGCTTAGGGGCTGAGCACAATGAGCAGTTCTTC.

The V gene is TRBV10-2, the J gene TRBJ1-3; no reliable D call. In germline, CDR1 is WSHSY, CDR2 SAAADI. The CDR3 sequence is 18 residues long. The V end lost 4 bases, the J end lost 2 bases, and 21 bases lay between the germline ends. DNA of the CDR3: TGCGCCAGCAGTGTAGTCACAGAAATCGACTACGCTGGAAACACCATATATTTT. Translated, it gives CASSVVTEIDYAGNTIYF.

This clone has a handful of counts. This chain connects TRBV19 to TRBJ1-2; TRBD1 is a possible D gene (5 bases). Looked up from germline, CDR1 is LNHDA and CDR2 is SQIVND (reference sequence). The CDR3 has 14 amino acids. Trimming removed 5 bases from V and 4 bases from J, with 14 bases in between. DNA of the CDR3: TGTGCCAGTAGTGTTCTCCGGGACTCCTATGGCTACACCTTC. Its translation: CASSVLRDSYGYTF.

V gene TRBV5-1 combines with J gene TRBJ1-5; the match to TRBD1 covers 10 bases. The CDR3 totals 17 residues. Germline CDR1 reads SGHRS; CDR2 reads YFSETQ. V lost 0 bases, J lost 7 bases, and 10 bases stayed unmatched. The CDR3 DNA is TGCGCCAGCAGCTTGGGGGACAGGGGTCCGTTTATGCAGCCCCAGCATTTT. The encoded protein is CASSLGDRGPFMQPQHF.

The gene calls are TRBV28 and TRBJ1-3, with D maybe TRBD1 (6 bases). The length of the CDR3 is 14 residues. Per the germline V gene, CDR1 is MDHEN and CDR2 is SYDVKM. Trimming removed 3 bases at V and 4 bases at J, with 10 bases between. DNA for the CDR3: TGTGCCAGCAGTTTGACGGGGGGCGGAAACACCATATATTTT. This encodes CASSLTGGGNTIYF.

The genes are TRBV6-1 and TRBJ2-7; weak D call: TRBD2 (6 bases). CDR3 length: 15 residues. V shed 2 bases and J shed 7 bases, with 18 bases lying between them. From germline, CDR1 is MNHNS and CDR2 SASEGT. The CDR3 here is CASSERTSRDQEQYF. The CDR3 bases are TGTGCCAGCAGTGAACGAACTAGCCGGGACCAAGAGCAGTACTTC.

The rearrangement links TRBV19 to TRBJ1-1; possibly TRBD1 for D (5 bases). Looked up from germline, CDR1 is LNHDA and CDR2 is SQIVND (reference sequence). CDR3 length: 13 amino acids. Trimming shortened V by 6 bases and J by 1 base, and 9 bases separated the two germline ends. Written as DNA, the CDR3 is TGTGCCAGTAGCCCTCAGGGGAACACTGAAGCTTTCTTT. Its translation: CASSPQGNTEAFF.

The chain's CDR3 is CASNPRTGYYEQYF. CDR3 DNA: TGTGCCAGCAATCCTCGGACAGGCTACTACGAGCAGTACTTC. This chain connects TRBV6-5 to TRBJ2-7; TRBD1 matches 7 bases. The CDR3 totals 14 residues. Germline V gives CDR1 MNHEY, CDR2 SVGAGI. After removal of 7 bases from V and 3 bases from J, the junction contained 9 bases not matched to a gene.

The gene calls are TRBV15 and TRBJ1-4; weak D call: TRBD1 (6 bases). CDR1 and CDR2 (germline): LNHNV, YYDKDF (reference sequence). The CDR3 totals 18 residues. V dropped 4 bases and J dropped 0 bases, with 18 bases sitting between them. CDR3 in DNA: TGTGCCACCAGCACTACGGCAGGGGAGGGTCCAACTAATGAAAAACTGTTTTTT. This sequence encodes CATSTTAGEGPTNEKLFF.

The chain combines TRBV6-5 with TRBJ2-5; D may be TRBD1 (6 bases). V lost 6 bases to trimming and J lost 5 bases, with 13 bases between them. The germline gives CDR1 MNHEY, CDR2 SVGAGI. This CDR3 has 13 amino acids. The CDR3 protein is CASRPGVFETQYF. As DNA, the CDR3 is TGTGCCAGCAGGCCAGGGGTTTTTGAGACCCAGTACTTC.

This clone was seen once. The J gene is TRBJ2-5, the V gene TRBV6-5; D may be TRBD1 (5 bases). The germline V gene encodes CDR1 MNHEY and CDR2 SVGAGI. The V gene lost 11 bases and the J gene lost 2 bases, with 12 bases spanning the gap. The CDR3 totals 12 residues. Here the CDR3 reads CAGDSLQETQYF. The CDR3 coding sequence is TGTGCCGGTGACAGCTTACAAGAGACCCAGTACTTC.

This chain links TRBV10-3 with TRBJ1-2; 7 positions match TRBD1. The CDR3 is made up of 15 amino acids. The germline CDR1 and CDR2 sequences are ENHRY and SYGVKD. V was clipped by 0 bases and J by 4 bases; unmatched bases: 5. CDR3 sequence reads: CAISESQGGGYGYTF. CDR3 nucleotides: TGTGCCATCAGTGAGTCGCAGGGGGGAGGCTATGGCTACACCTTC.